This is a list of T cell receptor beta chains from one sample in a study of T cells after posttransplantation cyclophosphamide. Sequencing was performed with immunoSEQ multiplex PCR; in TCRdb, only in-frame clones are kept and a portion is missing. The table lists 45,000 to 65,000 clones, about 82% of them singletons. The sample consisted of PBMCs. These receptors were collected from a man aged 25-45 years with a blood cancer, CMV-positive, and with a related stem cell donor. The conserved cysteine and the conserved F or W are not part of the CDR3 here. Fields, in order: V gene, J gene, CDR3 protein.

v_call: TRBV7-9; j_call: TRBJ2-7; cdr3_aa: ASSTVQGAKPRPYEQY
v_call: TRBV4-1; j_call: TRBJ2-1; cdr3_aa: ASSQVWLAGFNNEQF
v_call: TRBV13; j_call: TRBJ2-6; cdr3_aa: ASSPDRVGSGANVLT
v_call: TRBV7-2; j_call: TRBJ2-1; cdr3_aa: ASSFGTSGSNEQF
v_call: TRBV5-1; j_call: TRBJ2-7; cdr3_aa: ASSFVLAGGSSYEQY
v_call: TRBV7-9; j_call: TRBJ1-4; cdr3_aa: ASSFDRQGAAKLF
v_call: TRBV29-1; j_call: TRBJ2-7; cdr3_aa: SVDSGRGGYEQY
v_call: TRBV9; j_call: TRBJ2-3; cdr3_aa: ASSPHVGLPTDTQY
v_call: TRBV18; j_call: TRBJ1-4; cdr3_aa: ASSPRALSGEKLF
v_call: TRBV28; j_call: TRBJ1-1; cdr3_aa: ASYNQGQSNTEAF
v_call: TRBV19; j_call: TRBJ2-3; cdr3_aa: ASSRLADAFTDTQY
v_call: TRBV4-1; j_call: TRBJ1-4; cdr3_aa: ASSSKTGGNEKLF
v_call: TRBV5-1; j_call: TRBJ2-7; cdr3_aa: ASSLWGGPSSYEQY
v_call: TRBV6-5; j_call: TRBJ1-1; cdr3_aa: ASRTHQAEAF
v_call: TRBV5-4; j_call: TRBJ1-1; cdr3_aa: ASSGGLRGTETF
v_call: TRBV4-3; j_call: TRBJ2-1; cdr3_aa: ASSQDLAEQF
v_call: TRBV28; j_call: TRBJ1-3; cdr3_aa: ASSARRQSDTIY
v_call: TRBV30; j_call: TRBJ2-5; cdr3_aa: AWSPPRVVREQY
v_call: TRBV5-1; j_call: TRBJ2-7; cdr3_aa: ASSPWTSGGAREQY
v_call: TRBV5-1; j_call: TRBJ2-3; cdr3_aa: ASSNGQGAGQDTQY
v_call: TRBV19; j_call: TRBJ1-1; cdr3_aa: ASSTSMGGNTEAF
v_call: TRBV7-2; j_call: TRBJ1-5; cdr3_aa: ASSSTGASQPQH
v_call: TRBV4-1; j_call: TRBJ2-7; cdr3_aa: ASSQANTGGFYEQY
v_call: TRBV27; j_call: TRBJ2-7; cdr3_aa: ASSFLGGVNEQY
v_call: TRBV5-1; j_call: TRBJ2-1; cdr3_aa: ASSTLLAGGPSNEQF
v_call: TRBV20-1; j_call: TRBJ1-2; cdr3_aa: SAATEYGYT
v_call: TRBV7-8; j_call: TRBJ1-2; cdr3_aa: ASSPGTANYGYT
v_call: TRBV6-1; j_call: TRBJ1-2; cdr3_aa: ASSTEQGLYGYT
v_call: TRBV15; j_call: TRBJ2-1; cdr3_aa: ATSRDLRGTGEQF
v_call: TRBV2; j_call: TRBJ2-2; cdr3_aa: ASSPGLPHTGELF
v_call: TRBV7-3; j_call: TRBJ2-2; cdr3_aa: ASSTGSGELF
v_call: TRBV7-8; j_call: TRBJ1-1; cdr3_aa: ASSPRIGSGIVNTEAF
v_call: TRBV5-4; j_call: TRBJ1-5; cdr3_aa: ASSYDRNQPQH
v_call: TRBV13; j_call: TRBJ2-3; cdr3_aa: ASSLSSGSTDTQY
v_call: TRBV18; j_call: TRBJ2-1; cdr3_aa: ASSELAGGGNEQF
v_call: TRBV29-1; j_call: TRBJ1-1; cdr3_aa: SVERGRNTEAF
v_call: TRBV11-3; j_call: TRBJ2-7; cdr3_aa: ASSLEARGGINSYEQY
v_call: TRBV7-2; j_call: TRBJ2-7; cdr3_aa: ASSLAASVAGFYEQY
v_call: TRBV18; j_call: TRBJ2-3; cdr3_aa: ASSPHGGSGDTQY
v_call: TRBV19; j_call: TRBJ2-4; cdr3_aa: ASSAIDRVGKNIQY
v_call: TRBV2; j_call: TRBJ1-5; cdr3_aa: ASDRKDSNQPQH
v_call: TRBV28; j_call: TRBJ2-5; cdr3_aa: ASSSIWTVQETQY
v_call: TRBV21-1; j_call: TRBJ1-2; cdr3_aa: ASSKGGGIGYT
v_call: TRBV5-4; j_call: TRBJ1-4; cdr3_aa: ASSLGSGNEKLF
v_call: TRBV29-1; j_call: TRBJ2-2; cdr3_aa: SVGPTDRGDTGELF
v_call: TRBV29-1; j_call: TRBJ1-1; cdr3_aa: SVQGAVYTEAF
v_call: TRBV30; j_call: TRBJ2-7; cdr3_aa: AWSASDYEQY
v_call: TRBV28; j_call: TRBJ1-4; cdr3_aa: ASSQTGGSSI
v_call: TRBV6-5; j_call: TRBJ1-1; cdr3_aa: ASSYLPASQAF
v_call: TRBV19; j_call: TRBJ2-3; cdr3_aa: ASSIRTGGYTDTQY
v_call: TRBV18; j_call: TRBJ2-6; cdr3_aa: ASSPQTGGLSSGANVLT
v_call: TRBV4-3; j_call: TRBJ2-7; cdr3_aa: ASSQDWPRGGRVYEQY
v_call: TRBV5-5; j_call: TRBJ1-4; cdr3_aa: ASSAGTGKNEKLF
v_call: TRBV18; j_call: TRBJ1-2; cdr3_aa: ASYLGQATKGYT
v_call: TRBV5-1; j_call: TRBJ1-1; cdr3_aa: ASSLFRQGSGTEAF
v_call: TRBV21-1; j_call: TRBJ2-2; cdr3_aa: ASSKMTSGTGELF
v_call: TRBV4-1; j_call: TRBJ2-1; cdr3_aa: ASSQDLGVSDEQF